The 16 T cell receptor beta chains below all came from one sample that was sequenced in a study of CD8 T cells in ankylosing spondylitis. Study-wide points: The study identified a TCR beta motif of roughly eight highly homologous variants that appeared characteristic of ankylosing spondylitis blood.

TCRdb reanalysed the 5' RACE reads using MiXCR and keeps one entry per CDR3 protein. Here the sample spans around 890,000 distinct CDR3 sequences, roughly 12% being singletons. These TCRs are of unknown antigen specificity. Source material: blood, either unsorted or a sorted T cell fraction (not recorded which). The receptors derive from a male donor with ankylosing spondylitis.

The rearrangement joins TRBV20-1 to TRBJ2-1; 9 bases align to TRBD2. Unmatched junction bases numbered 11, after V lost 4 bases and J lost 7 bases. Germline V gene sequence: CDR1 DFQATT, CDR2 SNEGSKA (reference sequence). The CDR3 runs 15 residues. CDR3 loop: CSAINYKTSGNEQFF. CDR3 nucleotide sequence: TGCAGTGCTATTAACTATAAGACTAGCGGAAATGAGCAGTTCTTC.

This chain joins TRBV20-1 and TRBJ2-5, with no clear D. The CDR3 loop spans 12 amino acids. Germline V CDR1 and CDR2: DFQATT, SNEGSKA (reference sequence). Trimming pared 1 base from V and 7 bases from J, leaving 10 bases between. The CDR3: CSARAPSVTQYF. The CDR3 coding sequence is TGCAGTGCTAGAGCCCCATCAGTGACCCAGTACTTC.

This clonotype has a count of ten or more. The rearrangement uses TRBV20-1 and TRBJ1-5, with 10 bases that match TRBD1. Germline loops: CDR1 DFQATT, CDR2 SNEGSKA (reference sequence). The J segment lost 3 bases and the V segment lost 6 bases, leaving 8 bases of the junction unmatched. The CDR3 is 15 amino acids. CDR3 residues: CSATSGTGDNQPQHF. DNA of the CDR3: TGCAGTGCAACCTCGGGGACAGGGGACAATCAGCCCCAGCATTTT.

This clonotype was seen a few times. The chain joins TRBV5-1 to TRBJ1-5; no definite D call. The length of the CDR3 is 13 residues. CDR1 and CDR2 from the germline V gene are SGHRS and YFSETQ. With 1 base removed from V and 3 bases from J, the gap between germline ends came to 5 bases. The CDR3 DNA is TGCGCCAGCAGCTTGACCCCCAATCAGCCCCAGCATTTT. This sequence encodes CASSLTPNQPQHF.

The chain is built from TRBV4-3 and TRBJ1-2; D may be TRBD1 (5 bases). Germline assignment: CDR1 LGHNA and CDR2 YSLEER. The V end lost 4 bases, the J end lost 0 bases, and 15 bases lay between the germline ends. The CDR3 has 16 residues. CDR3 amino acids: CASSPADRWTNYGYTF. CDR3 nucleotides: TGCGCCAGCAGCCCCGCCGACAGATGGACTAACTATGGCTACACCTTC.

There are a few counts of this clonotype. J is TRBJ2-2 and V is TRBV7-9; D is unclear. The CDR3 sequence is 15 residues long. From germline, CDR1 is SEHNR and CDR2 FQNEAQ (reference sequence). Trimming stripped 5 bases from V and 4 bases from J, with 14 bases between. Here the CDR3 reads CASSLEAAPTGELFF. The CDR3 region has the DNA TGTGCCAGCAGCCTAGAGGCGGCGCCCACCGGGGAGCTGTTTTTT. The variable domain in full, completed from reference TRBV7-9 and TRBJ2-2, reads DTGVSQNPRHKITKRGQNVTFRCDPISEHNRLYWYRQTLGQGPEFLTYFQNEAQLEKSRLLSDRFSAERPKGSFSTLEIQRTEQGDSAMYLCASSLEAAPTGELFFGEGSRLTVL.

This clonotype appeared a few times. The rearrangement links TRBV27 to TRBJ1-5; D gene unclear. There are 14 residues in the CDR3. Germline V gene data show CDR1 as MNHEY and CDR2 as SMNVEV (reference sequence). The V and J ends lost 5 bases and 0 bases respectively, with 8 bases between them. The CDR3 is CASSPRYSNQPQHF. The CDR3 nucleotides read TGTGCCAGCAGTCCCCGATATAGCAATCAGCCCCAGCATTTT.

This clonotype was counted at least ten times. The chain uses TRBV29-1 and TRBJ2-1; TRBD2 aligns across 10 bases. This CDR3 region has 14 residues. The J segment lost 5 bases and the V segment lost 4 bases, leaving 5 bases of the junction unmatched. Germline-derived CDR1 and CDR2 are SQVTM and ANQGSEA. Here the CDR3 reads CSVASSGSHNEQFF. As DNA, the CDR3 is TGCAGCGTTGCATCTAGCGGGAGCCACAATGAGCAGTTCTTC.

In its sample, this clonotype was seen a few times. This chain connects TRBV6-5 to TRBJ1-4; 9 positions agree with TRBD1. The CDR3 is 12 residues long. J gave up 7 bases and V 10 bases, and 4 bases lay outside the gene matches. Per the germline V gene, CDR1 is MNHEY and CDR2 is SVGAGI. Here the CDR3 reads CATGTGREKLFF. DNA of the CDR3: TGTGCCACAGGGACAGGGCGTGAAAAACTGTTTTTT.

V is TRBV6-2 or TRBV6-3 and J is TRBJ2-4; D possibly corresponds to TRBD2 (5 bases). Germline V lookup: CDR1 MNHEY, CDR2 SVGEGT. The germline V and J ends were trimmed by 2 bases and 0 bases, with 11 bases remaining between them. The CDR3 runs 16 residues. The chain's CDR3 is CASSYAGVIAKNIQYF. DNA for the CDR3: TGTGCCAGCAGTTACGCCGGGGTAATAGCCAAAAACATTCAGTACTTC.

This clonotype showed up many times. This rearrangement joins TRBV20-1 to TRBJ2-7; 9 bases align to TRBD2. Trimming at V came to 0 bases and at J to 4 bases, leaving 7 bases not matched to a gene. CDR1 and CDR2 (germline): DFQATT, SNEGSKA (reference sequence). The CDR3 runs to 15 residues. This CDR3 is CSARDPSGTGYEQYF. In DNA, the CDR3 is TGCAGTGCTAGAGATCCTAGCGGGACGGGTTACGAGCAGTACTTC.

This clonotype turned up a few times. The chain uses TRBV5-6 and TRBJ2-2; D is perhaps TRBD2 (6 bases). The CDR3 is 14 amino acids. The germline gives CDR1 SGHDT, CDR2 YYEEEE. V was pared by 2 bases and J by 4 bases, with 9 bases between. The CDR3 spells CASSFRESTGELFF. In DNA form, the CDR3 reads TGTGCCAGCAGCTTCCGGGAGAGCACCGGGGAGCTGTTTTTT.

The genes are TRBV29-1 and TRBJ2-3; 11 bases align to TRBD2. The trim removed 5 bases at V and 2 bases at J, leaving 3 bases unmatched. This CDR3 is 14 amino acids long. Germline CDR1 is SQVTM and CDR2 is ANQGSEA. In DNA form, the CDR3 reads TGCAGCGTTCCGACTAGCGGGGTCACAGATACGCAGTATTTT. Translated: CSVPTSGVTDTQYF.

The rearrangement links TRBV5-1 to TRBJ1-2, with a tentative D call TRBD1 (5 bases). The CDR3 totals 13 residues. Germline-derived CDR1 and CDR2 are SGHRS and YFSETQ. V was pared by 4 bases and J by 7 bases, with 14 bases between. CDR3 amino acids: CASSRGTAFGYTF. In nucleotides, the CDR3 is TGCGCCAGCAGCCGTGGGACTGCTTTTGGCTACACCTTC.

The chain is built from TRBV7-2 and TRBJ1-2; no definite D call. Germline CDR1 is SGHTA and CDR2 is FQGNSA. Trimming shortened V by 9 bases and J by 1 base, and 12 bases separated the two germline ends. The CDR3 spans 13 residues. CDR3 sequence: CASANGVNYGYTF. The CDR3 bases are TGTGCCAGTGCCAACGGGGTTAACTATGGCTACACCTTC.

This clonotype has more than one count but fewer than ten. The chain is built from TRBV7-8 and TRBJ1-1; D is possibly TRBD1 (6 bases). Trimming removed 5 bases at V and 4 bases at J, with 17 bases between. CDR1 and CDR2 from the germline V gene are SGHVS and FQNEAQ. CDR3 length: 15 residues. CDR3 sequence reads: CASSPIEGGSTEAFF. Written as DNA, the CDR3 is TGTGCCAGCAGCCCGATAGAGGGGGGGTCCACTGAAGCTTTCTTT.